A single sample is the source of the 20 T cell receptor beta chains below, sequenced in a study of shared clonotypes between healthy human individuals. Produced via immunoSEQ multiplex PCR; TCRdb's table is partial and in-frame only. This table holds roughly 490,000 clones, 70% to 80% found once. The sequencing input was PBMCs. The receptors shown here come from a woman between 40 and 55 years old in good health. Some clones in this sample may be carry-over from other donors' samples.

On this clone: It is likely a read error: a sequence one base away is far more abundant. V and J are TRBV2 and TRBJ1-3, with 10 bases that match TRBD1. The DNA end favors TRBJ2-2, so the J call may be wrong. Germline assignment: CDR1 SNHLY and CDR2 FYNNEI. The CDR3 contains 16 residues. CDR3 residues: CASSGTGVGLTGGLFF. CDR3 DNA sequence: TGTGCCAGCTCCGGGACAGGGGTCGGTCTCACCGGGGGGCTGTTTTTT.

This clone has just a few counts. V usage is TRBV18 and J usage is TRBJ2-5; TRBD2 is a possible D gene (6 bases). Germline CDR1 is KGHSH and CDR2 is LQKENI. The CDR3 consists of 14 residues. Trimming removed 2 bases from V and 5 bases from J, with 12 bases in between. The CDR3 reads CASSPGTSRETQYF. The CDR3 DNA is TGTGCCAGCTCACCAGGGACTTCTCGGGAGACCCAGTACTTC.

In its sample, this clone was seen a few times. The J gene is TRBJ2-1, the V gene TRBV2, with D unclear. This CDR3 has 14 residues. V lost 3 bases and J 5 bases, leaving 11 bases between the germline ends. Germline CDR1 SNHLY, CDR2 FYNNEI. The chain's CDR3 is CASSEVRPHNEQFF. The CDR3 DNA is TGTGCCAGCAGTGAGGTGAGACCGCACAATGAGCAGTTCTTC.

V gene TRBV6-1 combines with J gene TRBJ2-7; 14 bases are shared with TRBD2. Per germline, CDR1 MNHNS and CDR2 SASEGT. The J segment lost 9 bases and the V segment lost 3 bases, leaving 10 bases of the junction unmatched. The CDR3 runs 16 residues. The CDR3 loop reads CASSDPGLAGGGRQYF. The CDR3 coding sequence is TGTGCCAGCAGTGATCCCGGACTAGCGGGAGGCGGAAGGCAGTACTTC.

Remarks on this clone: The limits of the CDR3 on the DNA are not certain, so only TCRdb's listed CDR3 is given. The genes are TRBV10-1 and TRBJ1-5; the table's D gene call, TRBD1, was not cross checked with the DNA. The CDR3 has 18 amino acids, counting both end residues. Germline loops: CDR1 WNHNN, CDR2 SYGVQD (reference sequence). This CDR3 reads CASLRYRCSTGLGQPQHF.

The rearrangement links TRBV18 to TRBJ2-7; 9 nucleotides match TRBD1. The CDR3 contains 14 residues. V lost 3 bases to trimming and J lost 6 bases; unmatched junction nucleotides: 6. The germline gives CDR1 KGHSH, CDR2 LQKENI. The DNA of the CDR3 is TGTGCCAGCTCACCCAATAACAGGGGGCTCGAGCAGTACTTC. This codes for CASSPNNRGLEQYF. The full variable domain, its missing parts supplied by reference TRBV18 and TRBJ2-7, is NAGVMQNPRHLVRRRGQEARLRCSPMKGHSHVYWYRQLPEEGLKFMVYLQKENIIDESGMPKERFSAEFPKEGPSILRIQQVVRGDSAAYFCASSPNNRGLEQYFGPGTRLTVT.

The DNA of the CDR3 is TGTGCCAGCAGCCAACCACCGGGACAGGGGGGTTATGGCTACACCTTC. Its translation is CASSQPPGQGGYGYTF. This chain joins TRBV4-2 and TRBJ1-2; 11 nucleotides align to TRBD1. Germline V CDR1 and CDR2: LGHNA, YNFKEQ. Trimming cost V 2 bases and J 5 bases; bases outside gene matches: 7. The CDR3 covers 16 residues.

The chain recombines TRBV6-6 with TRBJ2-3; TRBD2 agrees at 10 bases. The CDR3 covers 16 residues. V was pared by 7 bases and J by 2 bases, with 9 bases of the junction left unmatched. Per the germline V gene, CDR1 is MNHNY and CDR2 is SVGAGI (reference sequence). The CDR3 nucleotides are TGTGCCAGCACCCCCGGACTAGCGGCAAACACAGATACGCAGTATTTT. Its translation: CASTPGLAANTDTQYF.

V usage is TRBV2 and J usage is TRBJ1-5, with D unresolved. Trimming left V 8 bases short and J 0 bases short, with 11 bases between. This CDR3 contains 14 residues. Germline V CDR1 and CDR2: SNHLY, FYNNEI. The CDR3 reads CASAPLGSNQPQHF. In DNA form, the CDR3 reads TGTGCCAGCGCCCCCTTGGGTAGCAATCAGCCCCAGCATTTT.

This sequence joins TRBV28 and TRBJ2-4; TRBD1 matches at 10 bases. CDR1 is MDHEN, CDR2 SYDVKM, per germline. Trimming took 5 bases from V and 5 from J; bases not matched to a gene: 12. The CDR3 length is 17 residues. The CDR3 nucleotides are TGTGCCAGCAGTCTGGGTGGGGACAGGGGAGTAGAAAACATTCAGTACTTC. Its protein product is CASSLGGDRGVENIQYF.

The V and J genes are TRBV15 and TRBJ2-1, with 14 bases identical to TRBD2. V was clipped by 3 bases and J by 9 bases; unmatched bases: 7. This CDR3 spans 16 amino acids. CDR1 and CDR2 (germline): LNHNV, YYDKDF (reference sequence). The CDR3 spells CATSREGLAGGGEQFF. The CDR3 bases are TGTGCCACCAGCAGGGAAGGACTAGCGGGAGGTGGTGAGCAGTTCTTC.

Note on this clone: The junction shows a germline mismatch at one end, possibly a read error. The J gene is TRBJ2-3, the V gene TRBV19, with 13 bases aligning to TRBD2. CDR3 length: 16 amino acids. CDR1 is LNHDA and CDR2 is SQIVND in the germline V gene (reference sequence). The CDR3 sequence is CASSGRTSGSIDTQYF. The CDR3 bases are TGTGCCAGTAGTGGCCGGACTAGCGGGAGCATAGATACGCAGTATTTT.

The gene calls are TRBV28 and TRBJ2-2; 11 nucleotides match TRBD1. This CDR3 comprises 16 residues. The V segment lost 0 bases and the J segment 5 bases; nucleotides outside the gene matches: 2. Germline CDR1 and CDR2: MDHEN and SYDVKM. The CDR3: CASSLWGQGGTGELFF. CDR3 sequence (DNA): TGTGCCAGCAGTTTATGGGGACAGGGGGGGACCGGGGAGCTGTTTTTT.

This clone was recorded a few times. This chain connects TRBV15 to TRBJ1-5; D is uncertain. The CDR3 is 17 residues long. In germline, CDR1 is LNHNV, CDR2 YYDKDF (reference sequence). V was pared by 0 bases and J by 1 base, with 13 bases between. This chain's CDR3 is CATSRDLGLGSNQPQHF. The CDR3 DNA is TGTGCCACCAGCAGAGATCTTGGGTTGGGAAGCAATCAGCCCCAGCATTTT. The full variable domain, rest sourced from reference TRBV15 and TRBJ1-5, is DAMVIQNPRYQVTQFGKPVTLSCSQTLNHNVMYWYQQKSSQAPKLLFHYYDKDFNNEADTPDNFQSRRPNTSFCFLDIRSPGLGDTAMYLCATSRDLGLGSNQPQHFGDGTRLSIL.

The genes are TRBV5-3 and TRBJ2-7, with 12 bases identical to TRBD2. TRBV5-3 is an ORF, and what it does is uncertain. The V and J ends lost 2 bases and 4 bases, in that order; junction bases with no gene match: 25. The CDR3 extends over 22 amino acids. CDR3 bases: TGTGCCAGAAGCTTCAAGATGTCGAGGACAAATCTAGCGGGAGGGCCGGTTTACGAGCAGTACTTC. Its translation: CARSFKMSRTNLAGGPVYEQYF.

The chain uses TRBV7-3 and TRBJ2-1; D is possibly TRBD1 (5 bases). The CDR3 consists of 14 residues. The V gene lost 1 base and the J gene lost 8 bases, with 12 bases spanning the gap. Germline loops: CDR1 SGHTA, CDR2 FQGTGA. The CDR3 sequence: CASSLIGRDDEQFF. In DNA, the CDR3 is TGTGCCAGCAGCTTAATAGGCAGGGATGATGAGCAGTTCTTC.

This clone was detected only once. This chain joins TRBV5-1 and TRBJ2-1; the D gene is possibly TRBD2 (6 bases). Deletions cut 0 bases from V and 4 bases from J, with 11 bases between. This CDR3 has 15 residues. Germline lookup yields CDR1 SGHRS and CDR2 YFSETQ. The CDR3 loop is CASSLGRDGYNEQFF. The CDR3 nucleotides read TGCGCCAGCAGCTTGGGGCGGGACGGGTACAATGAGCAGTTCTTC.

This rearrangement joins TRBV6-6 to TRBJ1-5; possible D gene TRBD1, 6 bases. This CDR3 spans 13 amino acids. Germline V gene sequence: CDR1 MNHNY, CDR2 SVGAGI (reference sequence). Trimming left V 5 bases short and J 7 bases short, with 12 bases between. CDR3 sequence (DNA): TGTGCCAGCAGTCTAGGGGGGGGACAGCCCCAGCATTTT. Amino acids: CASSLGGGQPQHF.

The chain's CDR3 is CASSRGQGDTGELFF. CDR3 in DNA: TGTGCCAGCTCAAGAGGACAGGGAGACACCGGGGAGCTGTTTTTT. The rearrangement uses TRBV18 and TRBJ2-2, with 8 bases matching TRBD1. The CDR3 is made up of 15 amino acids. V trimming: 5 bases; J trimming: 3 bases; junction bases outside the gene matches: 5. Per germline, CDR1 KGHSH and CDR2 LQKENI.

CDR3 DNA: TGTGCCAGCAGTAGGGGACTAGCGGACACAGATACGCAGTATTTT. Protein sequence: CASSRGLADTDTQYF. The rearrangement links TRBV6-4 to TRBJ2-3, with 11 bases identical to TRBD2. With 5 bases clipped from V and 2 bases from J, the junction kept 3 bases outside the gene matches. The CDR3 length is 15 residues. Germline CDR1 and CDR2: MRHNA and SNTAGT.